What follows is one T cell receptor beta chain and its context. The data originate from a study of blood T cell repertoires in COVID-19. Trimming removed 4 bases from V and 4 bases from J, with 14 bases in between. The CDR3 covers 15 residues. Germline lookup yields CDR1 MGHRA and CDR2 YSYEKL. Participant ages covered about 18 to 89 years across about two dozen US areas. In the original processing: It was from reference gene primer amplification that nucleated cell counts were estimated. Only in-frame clones appear in the TCRdb table, and some are missing; sequencing was by immunoSEQ multiplex PCR. D and trimming were read from the DNA, whereas the V and J calls and clone size are those reported in that table. The sample holds about 280,000 clones, approximately 91% seen once.

The sequenced sample was PBMCs or T cells enriched from blood (not recorded which). The clonotype was recovered from a woman in her 30s who had recovered from COVID-19. The chain recombines TRBV4-1 with TRBJ1-5; D perhaps matches TRBD1 (6 bases). DNA of the CDR3: TGCGCCAGCAGCCCGCTCGGGGGGCTTAATCAGCCCCAGCATTTT. Protein sequence: CASSPLGGLNQPQHF.